The T cell receptor (beta chain) described here comes from a study of shared clonotypes between healthy human individuals. From germline, CDR1 is LGHNA and CDR2 YSLEER. This CDR3 spans 21 amino acids. With V trimmed by 0 bases and J by 0 bases, 12 bases remained unmatched. This clone was seen a single time. The data were produced by immunoSEQ multiplex PCR, yet TCRdb's version contains in-frame clones alone and is incomplete. The data contain over a million clones, about 84% of them singletons. Material: memory CD4+ T cells from PBMCs. Subset specified: CD45RA-negative fraction. J is TRBJ2-1 and V is TRBV4-3; 12 nucleotides agree with TRBD2. The receptor was derived from a man aged 18 to 35 in good health. Some clones in this sample may be carry-over from other donors' samples. CDR3 DNA: TGCGCCAGCAGCCAAGATTGGAGGAGGGCTAGCGGGAGGGCCTCCTACAATGAGCAGTTCTTC. This sequence encodes CASSQDWRRASGRASYNEQFF.